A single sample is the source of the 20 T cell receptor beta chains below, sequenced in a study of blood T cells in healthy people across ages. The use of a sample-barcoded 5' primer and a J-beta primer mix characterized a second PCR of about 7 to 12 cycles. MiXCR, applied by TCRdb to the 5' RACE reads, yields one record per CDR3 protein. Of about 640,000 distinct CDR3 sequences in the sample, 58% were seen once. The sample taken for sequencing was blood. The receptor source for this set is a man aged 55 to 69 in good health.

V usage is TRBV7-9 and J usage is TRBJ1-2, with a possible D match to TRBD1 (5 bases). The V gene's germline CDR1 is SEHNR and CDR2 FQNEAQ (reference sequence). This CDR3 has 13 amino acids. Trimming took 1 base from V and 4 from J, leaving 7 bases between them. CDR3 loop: CASSLGGVYGYTF. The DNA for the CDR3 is TGTGCCAGCAGCTTAGGAGGGGTCTATGGCTACACCTTC.

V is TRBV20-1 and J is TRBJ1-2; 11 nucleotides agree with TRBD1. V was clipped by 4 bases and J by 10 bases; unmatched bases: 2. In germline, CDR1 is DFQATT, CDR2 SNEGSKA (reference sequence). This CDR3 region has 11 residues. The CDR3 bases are TGCAGTGCTATCGGACAGGGGGCCTACACCTTC. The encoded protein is CSAIGQGAYTF.

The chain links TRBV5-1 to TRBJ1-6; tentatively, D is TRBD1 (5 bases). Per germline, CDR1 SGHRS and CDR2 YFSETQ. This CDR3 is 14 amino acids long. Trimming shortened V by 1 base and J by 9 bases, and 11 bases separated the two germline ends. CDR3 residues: CASSLIGVGSPLHF. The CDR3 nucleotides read TGCGCCAGCAGCTTGATAGGGGTCGGTTCACCCCTCCACTTT. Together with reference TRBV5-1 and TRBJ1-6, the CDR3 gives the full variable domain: KAGVTQTPRYLIKTRGQQVTLSCSPISGHRSVSWYQQTPGQGLQFLFEYFSETQRNKGNFPGRFSGRQFSNSRSEMNVSTLELGDSALYLCASSLIGVGSPLHFGNGTRLTVT.

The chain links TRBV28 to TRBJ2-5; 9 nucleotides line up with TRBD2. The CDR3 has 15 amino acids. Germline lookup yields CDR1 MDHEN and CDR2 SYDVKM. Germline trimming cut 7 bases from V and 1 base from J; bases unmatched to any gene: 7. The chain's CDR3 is CASTETSGFQETQYF. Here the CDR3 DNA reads TGTGCCAGCACGGAGACTAGCGGATTCCAAGAGACCCAGTACTTC.

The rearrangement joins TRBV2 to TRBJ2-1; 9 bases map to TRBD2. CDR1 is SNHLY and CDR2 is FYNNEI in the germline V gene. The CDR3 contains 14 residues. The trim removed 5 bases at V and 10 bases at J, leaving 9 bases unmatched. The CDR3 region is CASSRAGGVTEQFF. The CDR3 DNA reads TGTGCCAGCAGTCGAGCGGGAGGCGTAACGGAGCAGTTCTTC.

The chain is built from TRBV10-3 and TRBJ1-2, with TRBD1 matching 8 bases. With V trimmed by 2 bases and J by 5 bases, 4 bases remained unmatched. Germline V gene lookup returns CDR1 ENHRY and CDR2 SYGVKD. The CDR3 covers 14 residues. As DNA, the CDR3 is TGTGCCATCAGTGAGCCGCGACAGGGGTATGGCTACACCTTC. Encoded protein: CAISEPRQGYGYTF.

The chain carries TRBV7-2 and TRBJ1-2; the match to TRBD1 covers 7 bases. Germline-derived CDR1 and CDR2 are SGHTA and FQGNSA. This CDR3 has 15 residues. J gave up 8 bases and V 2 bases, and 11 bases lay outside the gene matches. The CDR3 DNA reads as TGTGCCAGCAGCTTATCCGGGACAGCCCACGGGGGCTACACCTTC. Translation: CASSLSGTAHGGYTF.

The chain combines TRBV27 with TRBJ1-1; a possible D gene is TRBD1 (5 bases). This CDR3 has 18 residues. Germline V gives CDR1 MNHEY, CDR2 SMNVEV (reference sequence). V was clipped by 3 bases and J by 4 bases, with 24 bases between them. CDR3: CASSFRYITGVGSTEAFF. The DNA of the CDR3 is TGTGCCAGCAGTTTTAGATACATTACAGGAGTGGGGAGCACTGAAGCTTTCTTT.

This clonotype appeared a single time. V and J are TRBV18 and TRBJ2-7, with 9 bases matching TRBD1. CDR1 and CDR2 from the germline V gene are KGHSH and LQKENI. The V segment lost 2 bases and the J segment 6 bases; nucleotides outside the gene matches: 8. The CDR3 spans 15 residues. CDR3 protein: CASSPGTGTPGEQYF. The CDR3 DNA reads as TGTGCCAGCTCACCAGGGACAGGGACTCCTGGCGAGCAGTACTTC.

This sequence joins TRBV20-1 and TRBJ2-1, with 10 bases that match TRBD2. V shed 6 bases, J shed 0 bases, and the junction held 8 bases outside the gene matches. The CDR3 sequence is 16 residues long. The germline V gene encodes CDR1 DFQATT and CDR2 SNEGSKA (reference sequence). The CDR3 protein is CSAPSGGQSSYNEQFF. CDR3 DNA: TGCAGTGCCCCTAGCGGGGGCCAGAGCTCCTACAATGAGCAGTTCTTC.

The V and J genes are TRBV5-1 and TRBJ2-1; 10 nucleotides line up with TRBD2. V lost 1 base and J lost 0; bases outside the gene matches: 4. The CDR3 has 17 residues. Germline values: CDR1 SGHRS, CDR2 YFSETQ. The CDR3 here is CASSLTSGAGSYNEQFF. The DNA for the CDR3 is TGCGCCAGCAGCTTGACTAGCGGGGCAGGCTCCTACAATGAGCAGTTCTTC.

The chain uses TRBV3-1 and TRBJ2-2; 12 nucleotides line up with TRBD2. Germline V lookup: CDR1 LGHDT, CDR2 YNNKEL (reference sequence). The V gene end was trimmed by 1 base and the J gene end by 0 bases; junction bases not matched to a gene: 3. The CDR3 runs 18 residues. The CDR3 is CASSQVLAGGSNTGELFF. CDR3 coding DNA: TGTGCCAGCAGCCAAGTACTAGCGGGGGGTTCGAACACCGGGGAGCTGTTTTTT.

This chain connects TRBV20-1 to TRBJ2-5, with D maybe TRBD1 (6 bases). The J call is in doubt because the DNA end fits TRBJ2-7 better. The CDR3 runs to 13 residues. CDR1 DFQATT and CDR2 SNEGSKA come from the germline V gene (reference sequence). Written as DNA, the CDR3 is TGCAGTGCTACAGACCGGGACATCTACGAGCAGTACTTC. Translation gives CSATDRDIYEQYF.

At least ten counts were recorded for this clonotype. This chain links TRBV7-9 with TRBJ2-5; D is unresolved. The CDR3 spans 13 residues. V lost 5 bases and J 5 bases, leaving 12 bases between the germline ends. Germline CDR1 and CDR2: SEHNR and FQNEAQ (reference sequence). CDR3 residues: CASSPSRGETQYF. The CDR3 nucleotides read TGTGCCAGCAGCCCCTCCCGTGGGGAGACCCAGTACTTC.

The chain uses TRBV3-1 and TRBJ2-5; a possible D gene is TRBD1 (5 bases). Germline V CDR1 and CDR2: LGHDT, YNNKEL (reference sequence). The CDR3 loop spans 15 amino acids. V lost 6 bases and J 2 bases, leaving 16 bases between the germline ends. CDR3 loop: CASRYSIGAQETQYF. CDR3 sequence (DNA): TGTGCCAGCAGATACTCAATAGGGGCGCAAGAGACCCAGTACTTC.

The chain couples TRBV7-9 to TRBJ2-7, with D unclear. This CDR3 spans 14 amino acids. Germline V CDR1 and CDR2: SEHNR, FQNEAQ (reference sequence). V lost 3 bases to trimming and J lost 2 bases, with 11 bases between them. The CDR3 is CASSFSPGTYEQYF. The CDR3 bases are TGTGCCAGCAGCTTTTCTCCGGGTACCTACGAGCAGTACTTC.

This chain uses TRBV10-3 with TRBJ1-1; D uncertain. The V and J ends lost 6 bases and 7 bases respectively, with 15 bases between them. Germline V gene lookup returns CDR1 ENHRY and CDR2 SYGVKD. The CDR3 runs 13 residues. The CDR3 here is CAISGVGIDEAFF. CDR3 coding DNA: TGTGCCATCAGCGGAGTGGGTATAGATGAAGCTTTCTTT.

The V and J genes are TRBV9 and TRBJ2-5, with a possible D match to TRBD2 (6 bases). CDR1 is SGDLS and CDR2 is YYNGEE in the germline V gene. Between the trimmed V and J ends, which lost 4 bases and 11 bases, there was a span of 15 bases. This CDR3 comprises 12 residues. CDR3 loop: CASSIESGEQYF. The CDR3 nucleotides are TGTGCCAGCAGCATCGAGTCGGGGGAGCAGTACTTC.

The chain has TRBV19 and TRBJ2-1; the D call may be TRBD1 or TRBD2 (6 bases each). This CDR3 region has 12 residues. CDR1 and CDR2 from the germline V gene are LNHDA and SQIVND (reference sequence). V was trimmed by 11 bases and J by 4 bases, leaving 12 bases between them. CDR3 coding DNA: TGTGCCGCAGGGGCGGGGTACAATGAGCAGTTCTTC. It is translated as CAAGAGYNEQFF.

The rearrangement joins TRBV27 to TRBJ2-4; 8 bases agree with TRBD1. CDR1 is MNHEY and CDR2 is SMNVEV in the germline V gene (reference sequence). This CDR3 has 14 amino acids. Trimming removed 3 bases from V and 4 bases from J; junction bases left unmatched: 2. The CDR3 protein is CASSFGQGKNIQYF. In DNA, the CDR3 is TGTGCCAGCAGTTTCGGACAGGGTAAAAACATTCAGTACTTC.